Only a few counts were recorded for the clone carrying this TCR beta chain. Its antigen is undetermined. The sample originates from a study of beta chain features in type 1 diabetes. Overall study results and limits: Using cDNA template may skew counts toward highly expressing activated cells.

Isolated RNA was reverse transcribed in full, so expressed TCRB transcripts were sequenced. Reads from naive, central memory and regulatory T cell samples averaged roughly 3.6 million. Profiled with immunoSEQ multiplex PCR; TCRdb holds only in-frame clones, not every one. The sample yields around 170,000 clones, 9% to 10% seen once. This CDR3 region has 15 residues. Germline trimming cut 2 bases from V and 6 bases from J; bases unmatched to any gene: 4. The V gene's germline CDR1 is LNHDA and CDR2 SQIVND (reference sequence). Purity exceeding 95% was reached by all sorted populations. The source of this sequence is a woman between 18 and 29 years old in good health. The chain links TRBV19 to TRBJ2-3; 11 bases fit TRBD2. The specimen was central memory CD4+ T cells from blood. The chain's CDR3 is CASSIRASGRDTQYF. In nucleotides, the CDR3 is TGTGCCAGTAGTATAAGGGCTAGCGGGAGGGATACGCAGTATTTT. Full variable domain (remainder filled in from reference TRBV19 and TRBJ2-3): DGGITQSPKYLFRKEGQNVTLSCEQNLNHDAMYWYRQDPGQGLRLIYYSQIVNDFQKGDIAEGYSVSREKKESFPLTVTSAQKNPTAFYLCASSIRASGRDTQYFGPGTRLTVL.